Presented here are 11 T cell receptor beta chains from one specimen sequenced in a study of blood T cell repertoires in COVID-19 (dated by TCRdb to 2018 to 2020). Library preparation used the immunoSEQ multiplex PCR assay. This is the immuneACCESS table as TCRdb keeps it, with only in-frame sequences that have V and J called. A part of the clones is gone; compared with another copy, unresolved V genes explain less than half, and the rest is unexplained. This sample has around 330,000 clones in its table, and approximately 90% of those were observed once. The ten largest clones take up around 8.9% of the sample. The sample consisted of PBMCs or T cells enriched from blood (not recorded which). The receptors were sampled from a woman between 18 and 30 years old who had recovered from COVID-19.

V usage is TRBV7-3 and J usage is TRBJ1-1; 7 nucleotides line up with TRBD1. Germline assignment: CDR1 SGHTA and CDR2 FQGTGA. Germline trimming cut 3 bases from V and 4 bases from J; bases unmatched to any gene: 2. The CDR3 has 13 amino acids. The CDR3, as DNA: TGTGCCAGCAGCTTTGGGACAGCCACTGAAGCTTTCTTT. Translation gives CASSFGTATEAFF.

J is TRBJ2-1 and V is TRBV7-8; 11 bases are a match to TRBD2. Unmatched junction bases numbered 3, after V lost 5 bases and J lost 3 bases. Germline-derived CDR1 and CDR2 are SGHVS and FQNEAQ. This CDR3 is built from 15 residues. The chain's CDR3 is CASSKGLAVYNEQFF. For the CDR3, the DNA is TGTGCCAGCAGCAAGGGACTAGCGGTCTACAATGAGCAGTTCTTC. Full variable domain (rest looked up from reference TRBV7-8 and TRBJ2-1): GAGVSQSPRYKVAKRGQDVALRCDPISGHVSLFWYQQALGQGPEFLTYFQNEAQLDKSGLPSDRFFAERPEGSVSTLKIQRTQQEDSAVYLCASSKGLAVYNEQFFGPGTRLTVL.

The chain uses TRBV27 and TRBJ2-7; D is undetermined. Trimming cost V 5 bases and J 0 bases, with 20 bases left between them. Germline V gene lookup returns CDR1 MNHEY and CDR2 SMNVEV (reference sequence). The CDR3 is 17 residues long. CDR3 amino acids: CASSPRFELPSSYEQYF. CDR3 sequence (DNA): TGTGCCAGCAGTCCCCGGTTTGAGTTACCGAGCTCCTACGAGCAGTACTTC.

J is TRBJ1-2 and V is TRBV7-2, with 8 bases identical to TRBD1. The CDR3 spans 15 residues. Germline CDR1 SGHTA, CDR2 FQGNSA. V was clipped by 5 bases and J by 3 bases; unmatched bases: 8. CDR3 sequence reads: CASSMDTGGDYGYTF. The CDR3 region has the DNA TGTGCCAGCAGCATGGATACAGGGGGGGACTATGGCTACACCTTC.

V and J are TRBV7-9 and TRBJ1-6; D unresolved. Germline CDR1 SEHNR, CDR2 FQNEAQ (reference sequence). V lost 5 bases, J lost 3 bases, and 8 bases lay in between. CDR3 length: 14 residues. The chain's CDR3 is CASSPQNYNSPLHF. CDR3 sequence (DNA): TGTGCCAGCAGCCCCCAGAACTATAATTCACCCCTCCACTTT.

In the case of this clone: The identical CDR3 is also encoded by other nucleotide sequences in the sample. This chain uses TRBV5-4 with TRBJ1-3; possibly TRBD1 for D (6 bases). The CDR3 runs 15 residues. V lost 0 bases and J lost 0, with 7 bases in between. Germline V lookup: CDR1 SGHNT, CDR2 YYREEE (reference sequence). Written as DNA, the CDR3 is TGTGCCAGCAGCTTGGGCAGGGGCTCTGGAAACACCATATATTTT. Amino acids: CASSLGRGSGNTIYF. Full variable domain (rest looked up from reference TRBV5-4 and TRBJ1-3): ETGVTQSPTHLIKTRGQQVTLRCSSQSGHNTVSWYQQALGQGPQFIFQYYREEENGRGNFPPRFSGLQFPNYSSELNVNALELDDSALYLCASSLGRGSGNTIYFGEGSWLTVV.

V gene TRBV5-1 combines with J gene TRBJ1-2, with 11 bases lining up with TRBD1. Germline values: CDR1 SGHRS, CDR2 YFSETQ. The V segment lost 4 bases and the J segment 5 bases; nucleotides outside the gene matches: 4. This CDR3 is built from 14 residues. CDR3 residues: CASSPGQGAYGYTF. CDR3 coding DNA: TGCGCCAGCAGCCCCGGACAGGGGGCTTATGGCTACACCTTC.

V gene TRBV7-9 combines with J gene TRBJ2-1; perhaps TRBD1 as D (5 bases). The CDR3 loop spans 17 amino acids. CDR1 is SEHNR, CDR2 FQNEAQ, per germline (reference sequence). V shed 5 bases and J shed 0 bases, with 17 bases lying between them. The CDR3 sequence: CASSRKAQVNSYNEQFF. The CDR3 DNA is TGTGCCAGCAGCCGCAAGGCACAGGTGAACTCCTACAATGAGCAGTTCTTC. The entire variable domain, with the rest obtained from reference TRBV7-9 and TRBJ2-1, is as follows: DTGVSQNPRHKITKRGQNVTFRCDPISEHNRLYWYRQTLGQGPEFLTYFQNEAQLEKSRLLSDRFSAERPKGSFSTLEIQRTEQGDSAMYLCASSRKAQVNSYNEQFFGPGTRLTVL.

This rearrangement joins TRBV3-1 (or the pseudogene TRBV3-2) to TRBJ2-5, with D perhaps TRBD2 (7 bases). V lost 5 bases, J lost 4 bases, and 20 bases lay in between. From germline, CDR1 is LGHDT and CDR2 YNNKEL (reference sequence). This CDR3 is built from 16 residues. The CDR3 spells CASSFRGAGVSETQYF. CDR3 nucleotides: TGTGCCAGCAGCTTCCGGGGGGCCGGTGTATCAGAGACCCAGTACTTC.

In its sample, this clone was seen a few times. CDR3 region: CASSLSQMNTEAFF. In nucleotides, the CDR3 is TGTGCCAGCAGTTTATCGCAGATGAACACTGAAGCTTTCTTT. The J gene is TRBJ1-1, the V gene TRBV28; D is uncertain. The CDR3 has 14 residues. Germline CDR1 and CDR2: MDHEN and SYDVKM. With 1 base removed from V and 0 bases from J, the gap between germline ends came to 6 bases.

This chain uses TRBV7-9 with TRBJ2-7; 8 bases match TRBD1. Unmatched junction bases numbered 13, after V lost 2 bases and J lost 7 bases. CDR1 and CDR2 from the germline V gene are SEHNR and FQNEAQ (reference sequence). This CDR3 region has 16 residues. CDR3 sequence (DNA): TGTGCCAGCAGCTTAAGACCCGGGACAGGCTACGATGAGCAGTACTTC. Protein: CASSLRPGTGYDEQYF.